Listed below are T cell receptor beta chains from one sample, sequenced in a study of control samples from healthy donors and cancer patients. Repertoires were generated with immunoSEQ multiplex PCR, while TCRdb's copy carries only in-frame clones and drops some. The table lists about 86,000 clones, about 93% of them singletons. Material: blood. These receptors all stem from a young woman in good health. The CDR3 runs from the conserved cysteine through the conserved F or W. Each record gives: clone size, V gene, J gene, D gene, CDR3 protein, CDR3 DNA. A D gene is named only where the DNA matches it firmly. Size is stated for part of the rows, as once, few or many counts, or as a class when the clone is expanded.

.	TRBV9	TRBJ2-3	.	CASSAPGEAYTDTQYF	TGTGCCAGCAGCGCTCCAGGGGAGGCCTACACAGATACGCAGTATTTT
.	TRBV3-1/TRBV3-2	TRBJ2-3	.	CASSQDRRRQVRSSTDTQYF	TGTGCCAGCAGCCAAGATCGTAGGCGCCAGGTTCGGTCCAGCACAGATACGCAGTATTTT
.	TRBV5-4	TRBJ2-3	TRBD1	CASSFDRGPTDTQYF	TGTGCCAGCAGCTTTGACAGGGGACCTACAGATACGCAGTATTTT
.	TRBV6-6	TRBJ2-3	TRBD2	CASSPSVGGVQPRTQYF	TGTGCCAGCAGTCCTTCTGTGGGGGGGGTCCAGCCTAGAACGCAGTATTTT
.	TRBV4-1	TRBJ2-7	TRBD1	CASSQVFGPTGSAYEQYF	TGCGCCAGCAGCCAAGTTTTCGGCCCGACAGGGTCGGCCTACGAGCAGTACTTC
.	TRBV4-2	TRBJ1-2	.	CASRQEKTSIGGYTF	TGTGCCAGCAGGCAGGAAAAGACATCTATAGGAGGCTACACCTTC
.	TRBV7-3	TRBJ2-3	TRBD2	CASSAGLYTDTQYF	TGTGCCAGCAGCGCGGGACTATACACAGATACGCAGTATTTT
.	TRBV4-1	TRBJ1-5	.	CASSQVLIQPQHF	TGCGCCAGCAGCCAAGTATTAATACAGCCCCAGCATTTT
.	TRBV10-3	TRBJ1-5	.	CAISQDLGNQPQHF	TGTGCCATCAGCCAGGACCTTGGCAATCAGCCCCAGCATTTT
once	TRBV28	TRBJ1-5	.	CASSFDRRMHQPQHF	TGTGCCAGCAGTTTTGACCGAAGGATGCACCAGCCCCAGCATTTT
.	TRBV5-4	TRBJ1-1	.	CASSKGPTTEAFF	TGTGCCAGCAGCAAGGGACCGACCACTGAAGCTTTCTTT
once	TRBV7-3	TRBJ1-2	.	CASSLTPGSLYGYTF	TGTGCCAGCAGCTTAACTCCAGGGTCGTTATATGGCTACACCTTC
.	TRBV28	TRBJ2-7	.	CASSPGLGFYEQYF	TGTGCCAGCAGTCCGGGCTTAGGTTTCTACGAGCAGTACTTC
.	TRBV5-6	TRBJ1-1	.	CASSFWGNTEAFF	TGTGCCAGCAGCTTTTGGGGGAACACTGAAGCTTTCTTT
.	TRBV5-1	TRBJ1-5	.	CASSLDQGGDQPQHF	TGCGCCAGCAGCTTGGACCAGGGAGGGGATCAGCCCCAGCATTTT
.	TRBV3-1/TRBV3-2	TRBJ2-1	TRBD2	CASSQVRTSGGANEQFF	TGTGCCAGCAGCCAAGTAAGAACTAGCGGGGGGGCCAATGAGCAGTTCTTC
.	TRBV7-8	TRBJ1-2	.	CASSLGGTYGYTF	TGTGCCAGCAGCTTAGGAGGGACCTATGGCTACACCTTC
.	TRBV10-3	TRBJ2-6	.	CAINGGAPGANVLTF	TGTGCCATCAACGGGGGCGCCCCTGGGGCCAACGTCCTGACTTTC
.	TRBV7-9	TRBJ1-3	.	CASSPRQSSGNTIYF	TGTGCCAGCAGCCCCAGGCAGTCCTCTGGAAACACCATATATTTT
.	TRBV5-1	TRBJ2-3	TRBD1	CASSLLPGGLSTDTQYF	TGCGCCAGCAGCTTGCTGCCAGGGGGCTTGAGTACAGATACGCAGTATTTT
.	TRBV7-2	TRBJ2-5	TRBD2	CASSLELAGGQETQYF	TGTGCCAGCAGCTTAGAACTAGCGGGAGGGCAAGAGACCCAGTACTTC
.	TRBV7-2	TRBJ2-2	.	CASSLRGPKTGELFF	TGTGCCAGCAGCTTAAGGGGCCCTAAGACCGGGGAGCTGTTTTTT
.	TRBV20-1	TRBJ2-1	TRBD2	CSAGVLAGGHNEQFF	TGCAGTGCTGGTGTTCTGGCGGGGGGGCACAATGAGCAGTTCTTC
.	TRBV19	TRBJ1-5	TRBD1	CASSIWTGRPNQPQHF	TGTGCCAGTAGTATTTGGACAGGACGACCGAATCAGCCCCAGCATTTT
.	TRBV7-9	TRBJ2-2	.	CASSLELVGTGELFF	TGTGCCAGCAGCTTAGAGCTTGTCGGCACCGGGGAGCTGTTTTTT
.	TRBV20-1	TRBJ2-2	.	CSASDTGELFF	TGCAGTGCTAGTGATACCGGGGAGCTGTTTTTT
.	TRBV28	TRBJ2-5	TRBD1	CASSWPGQGAQETQYF	TGTGCCAGCAGTTGGCCGGGACAGGGAGCCCAAGAGACCCAGTACTTC
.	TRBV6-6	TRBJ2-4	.	CASIKSGGDGIQYF	TGTGCCAGCATCAAGTCCGGGGGAGATGGCATTCAGTACTTC
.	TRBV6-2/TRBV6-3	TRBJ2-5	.	CASSNTGETQYF	TGTGCCAGCAGCAATACCGGGGAGACCCAGTACTTC
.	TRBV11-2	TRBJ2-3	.	CASSGRQGGEIDTQYF	TGTGCCAGCAGCGGCCGCCAGGGCGGGGAGATAGATACGCAGTATTTT
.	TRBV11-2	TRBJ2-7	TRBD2	CASSLLAGTSQYF	TGTGCCAGCAGCTTACTAGCTGGGACTAGCCAGTACTTC
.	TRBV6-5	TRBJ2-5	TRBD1	CASNQGTGTQETQYF	TGTGCCAGTAACCAAGGGACAGGGACCCAAGAGACCCAGTACTTC
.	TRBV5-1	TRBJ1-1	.	CASSLLRGDTEAFF	TGCGCCAGCAGCTTGTTGAGGGGGGACACTGAAGCTTTCTTT
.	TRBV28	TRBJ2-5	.	CASSLGQRVEETQYF	TGTGCCAGCAGTTTAGGACAGCGCGTAGAAGAGACCCAGTACTTC
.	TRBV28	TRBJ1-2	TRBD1	CASSTQGGIGYGYTF	TGTGCCAGCAGCACCCAGGGGGGAATTGGCTATGGCTACACCTTC
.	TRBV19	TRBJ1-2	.	CASSDGWQGNGYTF	TGTGCCAGTAGCGATGGGTGGCAGGGAAATGGCTACACCTTC
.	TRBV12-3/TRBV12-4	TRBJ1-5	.	CASSLAGGQPQHF	TGTGCCAGCAGTTTAGCGGGTGGTCAGCCCCAGCATTTT
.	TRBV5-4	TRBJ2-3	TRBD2	CASSPGLAGGPGTDTQYF	TGTGCCAGCAGCCCCGGACTAGCGGGGGGGCCAGGCACAGATACGCAGTATTTT
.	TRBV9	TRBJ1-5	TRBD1	CASSEGTEYQPQHF	TGTGCCAGCAGCGAGGGGACAGAATATCAGCCCCAGCATTTT
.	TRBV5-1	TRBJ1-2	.	CVSSLGAGDGYTF	TGCGTCAGCAGCTTAGGGGCAGGGGATGGCTACACCTTC
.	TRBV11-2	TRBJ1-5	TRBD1	CASSLGQGPNQPQHF	TGTGCCAGCAGCTTGGGACAGGGGCCCAATCAGCCCCAGCATTTT
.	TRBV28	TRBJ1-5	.	CASSLLAGNQPQHF	TGTGCCAGCAGTTTATTAGCGGGGAATCAGCCCCAGCATTTT
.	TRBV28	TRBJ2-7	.	CASSPEGLSYEQYF	TGTGCCAGCAGTCCCGAGGGGCTATCCTACGAGCAGTACTTC
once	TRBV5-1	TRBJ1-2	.	CATRPNDRTAGYTF	TGCGCCACCCGACCCAACGACAGGACGGCAGGCTACACCTTC
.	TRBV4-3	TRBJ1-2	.	CASSQDREQGSYYGYTF	TGCGCCAGCAGCCAAGATAGGGAGCAGGGTAGTTACTATGGCTACACCTTC